This TCR beta chain was recovered during a study of T cell responses to AZD1222 COVID-19 vaccine. Study in general: Investigators merged groups given second doses at roughly 4 or roughly 12 weeks. Findings of the study overall: Donors were mostly white British, more females; clonal diversity possibly underestimated.

TCRdb keeps only in-frame clones here, not all; method: immunoSEQ multiplex PCR. Of fewer than 120,000 clones in the sample, 87% were seen once. For this clone: Its target is unknown.

The ends were cut back, 7 bases at V and 8 bases at J, with 14 bases in the middle. Germline CDR1 and CDR2: LGHDT and YNNKEL (reference sequence). The CDR3 sequence is 12 residues long. This chain links TRBV3-1 (or the pseudogene TRBV3-2) with TRBJ1-2; D gene uncertain. The starting material was peripheral blood, obtained on day 0 of AZD1222 vaccination. The TCR was taken from an adult in good health. CDR3 sequence reads: CASTDYHGGYTF. CDR3 bases: TGTGCCAGCACCGACTATCACGGCGGCTACACCTTC.